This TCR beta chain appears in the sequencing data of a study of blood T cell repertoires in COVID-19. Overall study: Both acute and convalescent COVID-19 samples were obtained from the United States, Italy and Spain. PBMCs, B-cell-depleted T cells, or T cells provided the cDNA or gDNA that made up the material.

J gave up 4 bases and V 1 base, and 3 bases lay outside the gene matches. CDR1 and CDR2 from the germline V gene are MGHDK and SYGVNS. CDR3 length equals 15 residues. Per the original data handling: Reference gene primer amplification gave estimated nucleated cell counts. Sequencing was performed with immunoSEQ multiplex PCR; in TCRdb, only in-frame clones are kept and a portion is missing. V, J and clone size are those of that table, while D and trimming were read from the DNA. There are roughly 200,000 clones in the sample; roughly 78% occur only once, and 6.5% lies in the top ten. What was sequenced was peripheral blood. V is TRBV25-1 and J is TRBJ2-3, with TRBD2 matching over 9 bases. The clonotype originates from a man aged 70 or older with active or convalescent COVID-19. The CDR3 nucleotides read TGTGCCAGCAGTGAATCCTGGACTAGCGCAGATACGCAGTATTTT. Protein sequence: CASSESWTSADTQYF. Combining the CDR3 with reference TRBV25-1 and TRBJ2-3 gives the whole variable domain EADIYQTPRYLVIGTGKKITLECSQTMGHDKMYWYQQDPGMELHLIHYSYGVNSTEKGDLSSESTVSRIRTEHFPLTLESARPSHTSQYLCASSESWTSADTQYFGPGTRLTVL.